This TCR beta chain appears in the sequencing data of a study of TIL therapy for anti-PD-1-resistant metastatic lung cancer. Whole-study context: Patients then received nivolumab; progressors got lymphodepletion, TIL and IL-2. Patients had a median age of almost 55 years (range roughly 35-85).

This CDR3 is built from 15 residues. This was the immunoSEQ v3 assay. Assay used: immunoSEQ multiplex PCR; TCRdb lists only in-frame clones, some missing. The table includes 55,000 to 70,000 clones, 80% to 90% detected once. The time point is: pre-treatment sample, taken before nivolumab and TIL therapy. The source of this sequence is a person between 25 and 79 years old with non-small cell lung cancer. The sequencing here drew on blood, taken at baseline. This chain uses TRBV21-1 with TRBJ2-3; the listed D gene, TRBD2, was not tested against the DNA. TRBV21-1 is assigned pseudogene status. The CDR3 DNA reads TGTGCCAGCATCAGGGGAGGGAGCGACACAGATACGCAGTATTTT. Amino acids: CASIRGGSDTDTQYF.